These T cell receptor beta chains were read from a single sample in a study of blood T cell repertoires in COVID-19. TCRdb's copy holds only in-frame clones and misses some; the assay was immunoSEQ multiplex PCR. The table includes over 30,000 clones, 90% detected once. Sequencing was carried out using peripheral blood. These receptors all stem from a human donor in a cohort sampled during active COVID-19. Both conserved end residues are part of each CDR3. The order of the fields is D gene, clone size, V gene, J gene, CDR3 protein, CDR3 DNA. The D gene is left open where the match is weak. Not all rows give a size; the values are once, few, many and, for expanded clones, a class.

TRBD1	-	TRBV2	TRBJ1-2	CASNNRGRSGGYTF	TGTGCCAGCAATAACAGGGGGCGTTCAGGCGGCTACACCTTC
-	once	TRBV29-1	TRBJ2-1	CSVDRPPGPTGWNEQFF	TGCAGCGTTGACAGGCCGCCCGGGCCAACGGGGTGGAATGAGCAGTTCTTC
-	-	TRBV7-8	TRBJ2-7	CASSWGLALSYEQYF	TGTGCCAGCAGCTGGGGCCTGGCTTTATCCTACGAGCAGTACTTC
TRBD1	-	TRBV5-1	TRBJ1-6	CASSLAGGDSPLHF	TGCGCCAGCAGCTTGGCAGGGGGCGATTCACCCCTCCACTTT
TRBD1	-	TRBV9	TRBJ2-4	CASSRDRGQNIQYF	TGTGCCAGCAGCCGGGACAGGGGCCAAAACATTCAGTACTTC
-	-	TRBV5-1	TRBJ1-1	CASSSNTLLEEAFF	TGCGCCAGCAGCTCCAACACGCTCCTGGAGGAAGCTTTCTTT
TRBD2	-	TRBV15	TRBJ2-1	CAVRGGGGNEQFF	TGTGCCGTACGGGGGGGCGGAGGGAATGAGCAGTTCTTC
-	-	TRBV5-4	TRBJ2-6	CASTNRAGANVLTF	TGTGCCAGCACAAACCGAGCTGGGGCCAACGTCCTGACTTTC
TRBD1	-	TRBV2	TRBJ2-7	CASRGTGGTYEQYF	TGTGCCAGCAGGGGGACAGGGGGCACCTACGAGCAGTACTTC
TRBD1	-	TRBV7-9	TRBJ1-6	CASSLKRGTDNNSPLHF	TGTGCCAGCAGCTTAAAACGCGGGACAGACAATAATTCACCCCTCCACTTT
TRBD2	-	TRBV7-9	TRBJ2-5	CASSPGLAWETQYF	TGTGCCAGCAGCCCAGGACTAGCGTGGGAGACCCAGTACTTC
-	-	TRBV5-1	TRBJ2-5	CASGSGQETQYF	TGCGCCAGCGGGAGCGGGCAAGAGACCCAGTACTTC
TRBD1	-	TRBV12-3/TRBV12-4	TRBJ1-2	CASSPTGALGYTF	TGTGCCAGCAGTCCCACAGGGGCCCTTGGCTACACCTTC
TRBD1	-	TRBV18	TRBJ2-2	CASSPSDRGLGRVGTGELFF	TGTGCCAGCTCACCATCGGACAGGGGGCTGGGAAGGGTCGGCACCGGGGAGCTGTTTTTT
TRBD1	-	TRBV29-1	TRBJ1-2	CSVQRSGTGGYGYTF	TGCAGCGTACAACGTTCCGGGACAGGGGGCTATGGCTACACCTTC
-	-	TRBV7-2	TRBJ1-3	CASSLRAGPLSSGNTIYF	TGTGCCAGCAGCTTAAGGGCAGGGCCCCTTTCCTCTGGAAACACCATATATTTT
-	-	TRBV7-8	TRBJ1-3	CASSTLTTGNTIYF	TGTGCCAGCAGCACACTAACAACGGGAAACACCATATATTTT
TRBD2	-	TRBV11-3	TRBJ2-1	CASSSQGLLAGGSNEQFF	TGTGCCAGCAGCTCCCAAGGGTTACTAGCGGGAGGATCCAATGAGCAGTTCTTC
TRBD2	-	TRBV11-3	TRBJ2-1	CASSLGLTSGLNEQFF	TGTGCCAGCAGCCTAGGCCTGACTAGCGGGCTGAATGAGCAGTTCTTC
TRBD2	-	TRBV7-9	TRBJ2-7	CASSHGLAVTYEQYF	TGTGCCAGCAGCCACGGACTAGCGGTAACCTACGAGCAGTACTTC
-	-	TRBV30	TRBJ2-2	CAWIRPLVRTGELFF	TGTGCCTGGATCAGGCCTCTCGTACGGACCGGGGAGCTGTTTTTT
-	-	TRBV6-1	TRBJ2-1	CASSERLGKGDNEQFF	TGTGCCAGCAGTGAAAGGTTGGGGAAGGGGGACAATGAGCAGTTCTTC
-	-	TRBV9	TRBJ2-3	CASSPLRDTQYF	TGTGCCAGCAGCCCCCTTAGAGATACGCAGTATTTT
TRBD1	-	TRBV7-9	TRBJ1-1	CASSLSGGWTEAFF	TGTGCCAGCAGCTTATCAGGGGGATGGACTGAAGCTTTCTTT
TRBD1	-	TRBV6-5	TRBJ2-7	CASSYGTGTYEQYF	TGTGCCAGCAGTTACGGGACAGGTACCTACGAGCAGTACTTC
-	-	TRBV4-1	TRBJ1-1	CASSPSPAGRAFF	TGCGCCAGCAGCCCGTCCCCGGCCGGGAGGGCTTTCTTT
-	-	TRBV4-3	TRBJ1-1	CASSPQVRNTEAFF	TGCGCCAGCAGCCCCCAGGTGAGGAACACTGAAGCTTTCTTT
-	-	TRBV7-2	TRBJ1-1	CASSQSRGVITEAFF	TGTGCCAGCAGCCAGAGCAGGGGTGTAATCACTGAAGCTTTCTTT
TRBD1	-	TRBV19	TRBJ2-1	CASSIPRGDRYNEQFF	TGTGCCAGTAGTATCCCACGAGGGGACAGGTACAATGAGCAGTTCTTC
-	-	TRBV5-4	TRBJ2-7	CASSLMGANEQYF	TGTGCCAGCAGCTTGATGGGGGCAAACGAGCAGTACTTC
-	-	TRBV19	TRBJ1-5	CASSLPGGAEPQPQHF	TGTGCCAGTAGTCTCCCGGGGGGGGCAGAACCTCAGCCCCAGCATTTT
-	-	TRBV29-1	TRBJ1-2	CSVASLGLGVGYTF	TGCAGCGTTGCTAGCTTGGGTCTCGGTGTCGGCTACACCTTC
TRBD1	-	TRBV10-1	TRBJ2-3	CASSGDSSSTDTQYF	TGCGCCAGCAGTGGGGACAGTTCTAGCACAGATACGCAGTATTTT
-	-	TRBV10-3	TRBJ2-5	CAISESTFPGVKETQYF	TGTGCCATCAGTGAGTCGACGTTTCCCGGGGTTAAAGAGACCCAGTACTTC
TRBD1	-	TRBV15	TRBJ1-5	CATSRATGEPQHF	TGTGCCACCAGCAGAGCTACAGGGGAACCCCAGCATTTT
-	-	TRBV7-2	TRBJ2-5	CASSFQGGPETQYF	TGTGCCAGCAGCTTCCAAGGCGGGCCGGAGACCCAGTACTTC
-	large	TRBV27	TRBJ2-1	CASSRSRDTYNEQFF	TGTGCCAGCAGTCGATCACGGGACACTTACAATGAGCAGTTCTTC
TRBD2	-	TRBV4-2	TRBJ2-3	CASSGTSGRSRVDTQYF	TGTGCCAGCAGCGGCACTAGCGGGAGGTCTAGGGTAGATACGCAGTATTTT
TRBD2	-	TRBV5-1	TRBJ2-1	CASSLGTSGRYEQFF	TGCGCCAGCAGCTTGGGGACTAGCGGGAGATATGAGCAGTTCTTC
TRBD2	-	TRBV7-3	TRBJ2-1	CASSLTPREGGNEQFF	TGTGCCAGCAGCTTAACCCCTCGGGAGGGGGGCAATGAGCAGTTCTTC
-	-	TRBV5-1	TRBJ1-3	CASSLAPGGLSGNTIYF	TGCGCCAGCAGCTTGGCGCCCGGAGGCCTCTCTGGAAACACCATATATTTT
-	once	TRBV7-9	TRBJ1-1	CAAVGPQGNTEAFF	TGTGCCGCAGTGGGGCCCCAGGGGAACACTGAAGCTTTCTTT
-	-	TRBV4-3	TRBJ1-2	CASSQDWRGGYTF	TGCGCCAGCAGCCAAGATTGGCGGGGAGGCTACACCTTC
TRBD2	-	TRBV6-2/TRBV6-3	TRBJ2-1	CASSSGLADYNEQFF	TGTGCCAGCAGTTCGGGACTAGCGGACTACAATGAGCAGTTCTTC
-	-	TRBV12-3/TRBV12-4	TRBJ2-7	CASSQNWEQYF	TGTGCCAGCAGCCAAAACTGGGAGCAGTACTTC